The clone carrying this T cell receptor (beta chain) was recorded once. This sample stems from a study of control samples from healthy donors and cancer patients. The method was immunoSEQ multiplex PCR; TCRdb's version includes in-frame clones alone and lacks a portion of them. The sample has fewer than 100,000 clones; approximately 91% are singletons. Trimming left V 9 bases short and J 6 bases short, with 12 bases between. CDR1 and CDR2 (germline): LGHNT, FRNRAP. The CDR3 spans 12 residues. The chain uses TRBV12-5 and TRBJ1-5; D remains unclear. Sequencing used blood. The sequence was collected from a woman in her forties or fifties in good health. The CDR3 DNA sequence: TGTGCTAGCCGCGCGGCCGGTCAGCCCCAGCATTTT. It encodes CASRAAGQPQHF.